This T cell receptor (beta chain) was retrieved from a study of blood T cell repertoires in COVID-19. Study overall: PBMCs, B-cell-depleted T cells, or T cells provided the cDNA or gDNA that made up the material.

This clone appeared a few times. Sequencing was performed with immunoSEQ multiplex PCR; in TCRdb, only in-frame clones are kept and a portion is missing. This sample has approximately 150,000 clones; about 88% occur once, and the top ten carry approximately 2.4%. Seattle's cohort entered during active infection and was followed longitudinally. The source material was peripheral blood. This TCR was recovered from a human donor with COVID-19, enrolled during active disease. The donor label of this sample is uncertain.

CDR3 loop: CATRPEKLFF. The DNA of the CDR3 is TGCGCCACCCGTCCGGAAAAACTGTTTTTT. The chain couples TRBV5-1 to TRBJ1-4; D is unresolved. Per germline, CDR1 SGHRS and CDR2 YFSETQ. The CDR3 contains 10 residues. V shed 9 bases and J shed 8 bases, with 8 bases lying between them.